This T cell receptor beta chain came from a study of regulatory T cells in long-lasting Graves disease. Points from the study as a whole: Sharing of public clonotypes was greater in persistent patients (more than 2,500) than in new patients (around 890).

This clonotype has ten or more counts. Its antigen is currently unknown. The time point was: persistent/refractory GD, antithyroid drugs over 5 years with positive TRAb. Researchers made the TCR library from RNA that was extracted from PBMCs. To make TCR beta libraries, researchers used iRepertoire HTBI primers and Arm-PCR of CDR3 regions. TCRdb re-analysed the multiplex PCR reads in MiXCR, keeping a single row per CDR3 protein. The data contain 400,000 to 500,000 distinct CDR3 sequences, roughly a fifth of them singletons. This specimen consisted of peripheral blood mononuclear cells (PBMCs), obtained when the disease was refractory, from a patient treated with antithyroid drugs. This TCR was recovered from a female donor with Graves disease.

CDR3 loop: CASSRNSGGQETQYF. The CDR3 bases are TGTGCCAGCAGTCGCAACTCAGGGGGCCAAGAGACCCAGTACTTC. This sequence joins TRBV28 and TRBJ2-5; 7 positions match TRBD1. V shed 5 bases and J 1 base; nucleotides not matched to a gene: 7. The CDR3 is 15 residues long. The germline CDR1 and CDR2 sequences are MDHEN and SYDVKM. The full variable domain, in which reference TRBV28 and TRBJ2-5 provide the parts outside the CDR3, is DVKVTQSSRYLVKRTGEKVFLECVQDMDHENMFWYRQDPGLGLRLIYFSYDVKMKEKGDIPEGYSVSREKKERFSLILESASTNQTSMYLCASSRNSGGQETQYFGPGTRLLVL.